Below, 5 T cell receptor beta chains from the same sample are listed, as sequenced in a study of response to subunit inactivated influenza vaccine. Each CDR3 protein is one row after TCRdb ran MiXCR on the RT-PCR reads. The data show 500,000 to 600,000 distinct CDR3 sequences, about 10% seen once. The data were also submitted as part of a second study, on T cells expressing NK-cell markers. As reported in that work: UMIs were included in TCR beta cDNA generated by 5'RACE template switching.

Sequencing was performed on PBMCs from blood, taken on the day of vaccination. These receptors were collected from a man aged 50-60 years who received an inactivated influenza vaccine.

This clonotype was counted a single time. Here the CDR3 DNA reads TGTGCCAGCAGCTTAATTTCAGGCTCGGTCGGGGAGCTGTTTTTT. Translated: CASSLISGSVGELFF. The rearrangement uses TRBV7-3 and TRBJ2-2; D is uncertain. The CDR3 length is 15 residues. Germline values: CDR1 SGHTA, CDR2 FQGTGA. V was clipped by 1 base and J by 7 bases, with 13 bases between them. The full variable domain, with the rest looked up from reference TRBV7-3 and TRBJ2-2, is GAGVSQTPSNKVTEKGKYVELRCDPISGHTALYWYRQSLGQGPEFLIYFQGTGAADDSGLPNDRFFAVRPEGSVSTLKIQRTERGDSAVYLCASSLISGSVGELFFGEGSRLTVL.

This clonotype was detected ten times or more. This chain uses TRBV5-1 with TRBJ2-1; D is possibly TRBD1 (6 bases). Trimming stripped 5 bases from V and 4 bases from J, with 10 bases between. Germline lookup yields CDR1 SGHRS and CDR2 YFSETQ. The CDR3 sequence is 13 residues long. The CDR3 sequence is CASSAGQYNEQFF. DNA of the CDR3: TGCGCCAGCAGTGCAGGACAGTACAATGAGCAGTTCTTC.

The chain joins TRBV6-5 to TRBJ1-1, with 9 nucleotides matching TRBD1. Trimming at V came to 6 bases and at J to 11 bases, leaving 7 bases not matched to a gene. Germline V CDR1 and CDR2: MNHEY, SVGAGI. The CDR3 length is 12 residues. The CDR3 region is CASRQTGGGAFF. The CDR3 nucleotides are TGTGCCAGCAGGCAGACAGGGGGAGGCGCTTTCTTT.

This clonotype appeared many times. The chain carries TRBV30 and TRBJ2-7; 7 nucleotides line up with TRBD1. Germline V gene sequence: CDR1 GTSNPN, CDR2 SVGIG (reference sequence). The ends lost 7 bases at V and 4 bases at J; junction bases unmatched: 4. This CDR3 is built from 11 residues. The CDR3 DNA is TGTGCCTCCCAGGGGGATTACGAGCAGTACTTC. This sequence encodes CASQGDYEQYF. Together with reference TRBV30 and TRBJ2-7, the CDR3 gives the full variable domain: SQTIHQWPATLVQPVGSPLSLECTVEGTSNPNLYWYRQAAGRGLQLLFYSVGIGQISSEVPQNLSASRPQDRQFILSSKKLLLSDSGFYLCASQGDYEQYFGPGTRLTVT.

This chain joins TRBV7-2 and TRBJ2-3; 10 nucleotides line up with TRBD1. Germline V gene data show CDR1 as SGHTA and CDR2 as FQGNSA. The V segment lost 1 base and the J segment 3 bases; nucleotides outside the gene matches: 7. This CDR3 is built from 17 residues. The CDR3 region has the DNA TGTGCCAGCAGCTTAGGACAGGGGGCGCTCGGGACAGATACGCAGTATTTT. Protein: CASSLGQGALGTDTQYF.